The rows below give T cell receptor beta chains drawn from one sample of a study of patients and donors after allogeneic stem cell transplantation. Using its own MiXCR run on the RT-PCR reads, TCRdb lists one record per CDR3 protein. The data contain 70,000 to 95,000 distinct CDR3 sequences, 5% of them seen just once; the ten biggest clones take up approximately 2.5%. Sequencing used blood, either unsorted or a sorted T cell fraction (not recorded which). The source of these receptors is a human donor who was either an allogeneic HSCT recipient or a stem cell or donor lymphocyte infusion donor (not recorded which). It is not recorded whose cells these are; they may come from a transplant donor. Each CDR3 is given with its conserved first and last residue. The D gene is left open where the match is weak.

D gene: NA; V gene: TRBV20-1; J gene: TRBJ1-3; CDR3 protein: CSASPGGSGNTIYF
D gene: NA; V gene: TRBV7-3; J gene: TRBJ2-1; CDR3 protein: CASSLSGVHNEQFF
D gene: TRBD1; V gene: TRBV5-1; J gene: TRBJ1-2; CDR3 protein: CASSSDRVEYGYTF
D gene: NA; V gene: TRBV3-1; J gene: TRBJ1-2; CDR3 protein: CASTPGPESGYTF
D gene: NA; V gene: TRBV7-8; J gene: TRBJ2-1; CDR3 protein: CASSHKRGFNEQFF
D gene: NA; V gene: TRBV27; J gene: TRBJ1-1; CDR3 protein: CASSSKNLIGTTNTEAFF
D gene: TRBD1; V gene: TRBV20-1; J gene: TRBJ2-7; CDR3 protein: CSARGPHPGQDFYEQYF
D gene: TRBD1; V gene: TRBV4-2; J gene: TRBJ1-1; CDR3 protein: CASSRGQGKAEAFF
D gene: NA; V gene: TRBV7-9; J gene: TRBJ1-5; CDR3 protein: CASAGGWESNQPQHF
D gene: NA; V gene: TRBV5-1; J gene: TRBJ1-5; CDR3 protein: CASSLDDPYNQPQHF
D gene: TRBD1; V gene: TRBV12-3/TRBV12-4; J gene: TRBJ2-7; CDR3 protein: CASSLPSRQGCWYF
D gene: NA; V gene: TRBV12-3/TRBV12-4; J gene: TRBJ1-1; CDR3 protein: CASRPSGTRDTEAFF
D gene: TRBD2; V gene: TRBV11-3; J gene: TRBJ2-3; CDR3 protein: CASSPRSGGTDTQYF
D gene: TRBD1; V gene: TRBV16; J gene: TRBJ2-7; CDR3 protein: CASSPPDRDAQSF
D gene: TRBD2; V gene: TRBV20-1; J gene: TRBJ2-1; CDR3 protein: CSARTSGFYNEQFF
D gene: TRBD1; V gene: TRBV6-6; J gene: TRBJ1-1; CDR3 protein: CASSPGQGGAFF
D gene: TRBD2; V gene: TRBV10-3; J gene: TRBJ2-1; CDR3 protein: CAISDRARAGVYNEQFF
D gene: TRBD2; V gene: TRBV5-4; J gene: TRBJ2-1; CDR3 protein: CASSRKDGGGNNEQFF
D gene: NA; V gene: TRBV5-5; J gene: TRBJ2-5; CDR3 protein: CASSRELQETQYF
D gene: NA; V gene: TRBV29-1; J gene: TRBJ2-7; CDR3 protein: CSAGRVSGEQYF
D gene: NA; V gene: TRBV5-4; J gene: TRBJ1-1; CDR3 protein: CASSLYATRTIVGTEAFF
D gene: NA; V gene: TRBV3-1; J gene: TRBJ2-7; CDR3 protein: CASSQSTRSGEQYF
D gene: TRBD1; V gene: TRBV20-1; J gene: TRBJ2-1; CDR3 protein: CSAIDRGPYNEQFF
D gene: TRBD1; V gene: TRBV9; J gene: TRBJ1-2; CDR3 protein: CASSVGPGTGNGYTF
D gene: NA; V gene: TRBV12-3/TRBV12-4; J gene: TRBJ2-6; CDR3 protein: CASSSRGAAGANVLTF
D gene: NA; V gene: TRBV19; J gene: TRBJ2-2; CDR3 protein: CASSIGFGGARGELFF
D gene: TRBD1; V gene: TRBV27; J gene: TRBJ2-7; CDR3 protein: CASSFRDRIGGEQYF
D gene: NA; V gene: TRBV20-1; J gene: TRBJ2-7; CDR3 protein: CSARTYLGYEQYF
D gene: NA; V gene: TRBV19; J gene: TRBJ1-1; CDR3 protein: CASSVVGWTEAFF
D gene: TRBD2; V gene: TRBV3-1; J gene: TRBJ2-7; CDR3 protein: CASSLGLADLGYEQYF
D gene: NA; V gene: TRBV6-6; J gene: TRBJ2-7; CDR3 protein: CASSYGSRYEQYF
D gene: NA; V gene: TRBV6-5; J gene: TRBJ1-2; CDR3 protein: CASSYSGYGYTF
D gene: NA; V gene: TRBV7-8; J gene: TRBJ1-3; CDR3 protein: CASSLGGVGAGNTIYF
D gene: NA; V gene: TRBV5-1; J gene: TRBJ2-7; CDR3 protein: CASSLPNSYEQYF
D gene: NA; V gene: TRBV19; J gene: TRBJ2-2; CDR3 protein: CATTNPGDWSGSGELFF
D gene: TRBD2; V gene: TRBV5-4; J gene: TRBJ2-5; CDR3 protein: CASSRGGSKETQYF
D gene: NA; V gene: TRBV27; J gene: TRBJ2-2; CDR3 protein: CASSSSFNTGELFF
D gene: NA; V gene: TRBV19; J gene: TRBJ2-3; CDR3 protein: CASSGRGARGDTQYF
D gene: NA; V gene: TRBV12-3/TRBV12-4; J gene: TRBJ2-7; CDR3 protein: CASSFRVGYEQYF
D gene: TRBD1; V gene: TRBV12-3/TRBV12-4; J gene: TRBJ2-3; CDR3 protein: CASSPGTGGPDTQYF
D gene: NA; V gene: TRBV20-1; J gene: TRBJ1-1; CDR3 protein: CSARSRNPPDNEAFF
D gene: NA; V gene: TRBV2; J gene: TRBJ1-4; CDR3 protein: CASSFTGRNEKLFF
D gene: TRBD2; V gene: TRBV3-1; J gene: TRBJ2-7; CDR3 protein: CASSWKLAGDEQYF
D gene: TRBD1; V gene: TRBV20-1; J gene: TRBJ2-7; CDR3 protein: CSARDLRGGADVEQYF
D gene: NA; V gene: TRBV2; J gene: TRBJ1-2; CDR3 protein: CASSRTDYGYTF
D gene: TRBD2; V gene: TRBV6-1; J gene: TRBJ2-3; CDR3 protein: CATAGGGTDTQYF
D gene: NA; V gene: TRBV20-1; J gene: TRBJ1-1; CDR3 protein: CSARGYVNTEAFF
D gene: NA; V gene: TRBV15; J gene: TRBJ2-7; CDR3 protein: CATSRTAGYEQYF
D gene: TRBD2; V gene: TRBV7-6; J gene: TRBJ2-3; CDR3 protein: CASSSGVAGPTDTQYF